Following are 27 T cell receptor beta chains from one sample sequenced in a study of CD8 T cells in Susac syndrome. Random-hexamer reverse transcription was applied to about 0.45 to 1 ug RNA. TCRdb reprocessed the immunoSEQ multiplex PCR reads via MiXCR and lists one record per CDR3 protein. The profile shows about 300,000 distinct CDR3 sequences, approximately 85% of them singletons. Material: CD8+ T cells from PBMCs. Receptors originate from a human donor with multiple sclerosis.

The chain couples TRBV7-9 to TRBJ2-5; 7 nucleotides align to TRBD1. V shed 5 bases and J 1 base; nucleotides not matched to a gene: 10. Germline CDR1 SEHNR, CDR2 FQNEAQ (reference sequence). The CDR3 has 16 residues. CDR3 bases: TGTGCCAGCAGCCTTCCTACAGGGGATTCCCAAGAGACCCAGTACTTC. Protein product: CASSLPTGDSQETQYF. Complete variable domain (other parts from reference TRBV7-9 and TRBJ2-5): DTGVSQNPRHKITKRGQNVTFRCDPISEHNRLYWYRQTLGQGPEFLTYFQNEAQLEKSRLLSDRFSAERPKGSFSTLEIQRTEQGDSAMYLCASSLPTGDSQETQYFGPGTRLLVL.

The chain carries TRBV7-9 and TRBJ1-2; maybe TRBD1 (6 bases). CDR1 is SEHNR, CDR2 FQNEAQ, per germline (reference sequence). The CDR3 has 14 amino acids. Trimming stripped 4 bases from V and 8 bases from J, with 17 bases between. The CDR3 sequence: CASSYIGQMGGYTF. The CDR3 bases are TGTGCCAGCAGCTACATCGGACAGATGGGGGGCTACACCTTC. Full variable domain (missing parts from reference TRBV7-9 and TRBJ1-2): DTGVSQNPRHKITKRGQNVTFRCDPISEHNRLYWYRQTLGQGPEFLTYFQNEAQLEKSRLLSDRFSAERPKGSFSTLEIQRTEQGDSAMYLCASSYIGQMGGYTFGSGTRLTVV.

This chain joins TRBV27 and TRBJ2-7, with D maybe TRBD2 (6 bases). The germline gives CDR1 MNHEY, CDR2 SMNVEV (reference sequence). Trimming left V 2 bases short and J 5 bases short, with 10 bases between. This CDR3 contains 13 residues. Here the CDR3 reads CASSLAGWDEQYF. CDR3 DNA: TGTGCCAGCAGTTTAGCGGGATGGGACGAGCAGTACTTC.

The gene calls are TRBV3-1 and TRBJ1-2, with D possibly being TRBD1 (5 bases). There are 13 residues in the CDR3. V dropped 6 bases and J dropped 2 bases, with 10 bases sitting between them. Per germline, CDR1 LGHDT and CDR2 YNNKEL (reference sequence). The CDR3 coding sequence is TGTGCCAGCAGTCATAGGGGAAACTATGGCTACACCTTC. Its protein product is CASSHRGNYGYTF.

The gene calls are TRBV29-1 and TRBJ2-1, with unresolved D. V lost 6 bases and J lost 6, with 9 bases in between. Germline CDR1 is SQVTM and CDR2 is ANQGSEA. The CDR3 loop spans 11 amino acids. CDR3: CSVDDLNEQFF. The CDR3 region has the DNA TGCAGCGTAGACGATCTCAATGAGCAGTTCTTC.

This chain joins TRBV19 and TRBJ1-1, with D hard to call. V lost 7 bases, J lost 6 bases, and 15 bases lay in between. Looked up from germline, CDR1 is LNHDA and CDR2 is SQIVND (reference sequence). This CDR3 is built from 13 residues. The CDR3 spells CASMSHARAEAFF. In DNA form, the CDR3 reads TGTGCCAGTATGAGCCACGCCCGGGCTGAAGCTTTCTTT.

This chain connects TRBV15 to TRBJ2-5; TRBD1 matches at 8 bases. J lost 5 bases, V lost 5 bases, and 10 bases had no gene match. The CDR3 spans 15 residues. CDR1 LNHNV and CDR2 YYDKDF come from the germline V gene (reference sequence). CDR3 sequence reads: CATSGGHRGKETQYF. The DNA for the CDR3 is TGTGCCACCAGCGGGGGGCACAGGGGGAAGGAGACCCAGTACTTC. Full variable domain (remainder filled in from reference TRBV15 and TRBJ2-5): DAMVIQNPRYQVTQFGKPVTLSCSQTLNHNVMYWYQQKSSQAPKLLFHYYDKDFNNEADTPDNFQSRRPNTSFCFLDIRSPGLGDTAMYLCATSGGHRGKETQYFGPGTRLLVL.

The V call is TRBV28, the J call TRBJ2-3, with 9 positions matching TRBD1. The CDR3 consists of 15 residues. Germline-derived CDR1 and CDR2 are MDHEN and SYDVKM. Germline trimming cut 5 bases from V and 1 base from J; bases unmatched to any gene: 4. The CDR3 here is CASSRQGVGTDTQYF. The CDR3 coding sequence is TGTGCCAGCAGTCGACAGGGGGTGGGCACAGATACGCAGTATTTT. Supplemented by reference TRBV28 and TRBJ2-3, the full variable domain reads DVKVTQSSRYLVKRTGEKVFLECVQDMDHENMFWYRQDPGLGLRLIYFSYDVKMKEKGDIPEGYSVSREKKERFSLILESASTNQTSMYLCASSRQGVGTDTQYFGPGTRLTVL.

The CDR3 sequence: CASSFLPGRTDFNYGYTF. The CDR3 DNA reads TGTGCCAGCAGCTTCCTCCCGGGACGGACGGATTTTAACTATGGCTACACCTTC. V usage is TRBV7-4 and J usage is TRBJ1-2, with D maybe TRBD1 (5 bases). CDR3 length: 18 amino acids. Germline assignment: CDR1 SGHVT and CDR2 SQSDAQ. V was shortened by 3 bases and J by 1 base, with 21 bases between the two germline ends.

In its sample, this clonotype was seen a few times. The chain is built from TRBV4-3 and TRBJ2-7; tentatively, D is TRBD2 (6 bases). Trimming pared 3 bases from V and 2 bases from J, leaving 20 bases between. The germline V gene encodes CDR1 LGHNA and CDR2 YSLEER. The CDR3 runs to 17 residues. The CDR3 here is CASSQYPPAGPPYEQYF. The DNA of the CDR3 is TGCGCCAGCAGCCAGTACCCCCCCGCGGGACCTCCCTACGAGCAGTACTTC.

V and J are TRBV4-3 and TRBJ2-2; the D is unclear. Trimming took off 0 bases at V and 5 bases at J, with 13 bases between the two ends. Per germline, CDR1 LGHNA and CDR2 YSLEER. The CDR3 contains 16 residues. This CDR3 reads CASSQEFDAATGELFF. In DNA form, the CDR3 reads TGCGCCAGCAGCCAAGAGTTCGACGCGGCGACCGGGGAGCTGTTTTTT.

CDR3 DNA: TGTGCCACCAGTGATCGATATAGCAATCAGCCCCAGCATTTT. Encoded protein: CATSDRYSNQPQHF. This chain joins TRBV24-1 and TRBJ1-5, with D unresolved. CDR3 size: 14 residues. The germline gives CDR1 KGHDR, CDR2 SFDVKD. V lost 3 bases, J lost 0 bases, and 5 bases lay in between.

This CDR3 is CSGGHMNTEAFF. The CDR3 nucleotides read TGCAGCGGAGGACATATGAACACTGAAGCTTTCTTT. This chain connects TRBV29-1 to TRBJ1-1, with D tentatively TRBD1 (5 bases). Per the germline V gene, CDR1 is SQVTM and CDR2 is ANQGSEA. The V and J ends lost 7 bases and 0 bases respectively, with 9 bases between them. This CDR3 has 12 amino acids.

V and J are TRBV27 and TRBJ2-1, with D possibly matching TRBD2 (6 bases). Deletions cut 5 bases from V and 0 bases from J, with 14 bases between. There are 16 residues in the CDR3. CDR1 MNHEY and CDR2 SMNVEV come from the germline V gene (reference sequence). CDR3 sequence reads: CASSPLAASSYNEQFF. DNA of the CDR3: TGTGCCAGCAGTCCTTTAGCGGCTAGCTCCTACAATGAGCAGTTCTTC.

This chain uses TRBV28 with TRBJ1-5; no definite D call. Germline V gives CDR1 MDHEN, CDR2 SYDVKM. V shed 6 bases and J shed 2 bases, with 14 bases lying between them. The CDR3 sequence is 15 residues long. The CDR3 DNA is TGTGCCAGCAGCCTGGGCGGATCTCGCAATCAGCCCCAGCATTTT. It is translated as CASSLGGSRNQPQHF. Using reference TRBV28 and TRBJ1-5 for the parts outside the CDR3, the full variable domain is DVKVTQSSRYLVKRTGEKVFLECVQDMDHENMFWYRQDPGLGLRLIYFSYDVKMKEKGDIPEGYSVSREKKERFSLILESASTNQTSMYLCASSLGGSRNQPQHFGDGTRLSIL.

V usage is TRBV2 and J usage is TRBJ2-1; 7 bases align to TRBD2. CDR1 is SNHLY and CDR2 is FYNNEI in the germline V gene. J was trimmed by 5 bases and V by 7 bases; bases with no gene match: 5. This CDR3 spans 13 amino acids. Here the CDR3 reads CASIGLVNNEQFF. The CDR3 DNA follows: TGTGCCAGCATCGGACTAGTGAACAATGAGCAGTTCTTC. Full variable domain (rest looked up from reference TRBV2 and TRBJ2-1): EPEVTQTPSHQVTQMGQEVILRCVPISNHLYFYWYRQILGQKVEFLVSFYNNEISEKSEIFDDQFSVERPDGSNFTLKIRSTKLEDSAMYFCASIGLVNNEQFFGPGTRLTVL.

Note on this clonotype: Germline is not matched at one junction end, which may reflect a read error. The CDR3 region has the DNA TGTGCCAGCAGCTCAGGTACAGGGGGAGTCTACAAGCAGTACTTC. Its translation is CASSSGTGGVYKQYF. The chain has TRBV5-8 and TRBJ2-7; TRBD1 matches 8 bases. The CDR3 sequence is 15 residues long. Germline CDR1 SGHTS, CDR2 YDEGEE.

The chain has TRBV27 and TRBJ2-3; a possible D gene is TRBD1 (6 bases). The CDR3 covers 15 residues. Germline V gives CDR1 MNHEY, CDR2 SMNVEV (reference sequence). Deletions cut 7 bases from V and 2 bases from J, with 16 bases between. The CDR3 sequence: CASTIRGQITDTQYF. CDR3 bases: TGTGCCAGCACAATAAGAGGACAGATCACAGATACGCAGTATTTT.

The V and J genes are TRBV4-1 and TRBJ2-3; D call uncertain. V was shortened by 0 bases and J by 4 bases, with 11 bases between the two germline ends. The CDR3 spans 15 residues. Germline loops: CDR1 MGHRA, CDR2 YSYEKL. The CDR3 nucleotides are TGCGCCAGCAGCCAAGATACAGTTTTTCCAGATACGCAGTATTTT. It yields the protein CASSQDTVFPDTQYF.

The rearrangement links TRBV10-2 to TRBJ1-4; D might be TRBD1 (6 bases). Looked up from germline, CDR1 is WSHSY and CDR2 is SAAADI. This CDR3 spans 18 amino acids. V lost 3 bases to trimming and J lost 0 bases, with 17 bases between them. The CDR3 reads CASSDRTANFATNEKLFF. CDR3 sequence (DNA): TGCGCCAGCAGTGATAGGACAGCGAACTTTGCAACTAATGAAAAACTGTTTTTT.

The chain uses TRBV6-1 and TRBJ1-2; D is perhaps TRBD1 (6 bases). The CDR3 is 16 amino acids. Germline CDR1 is MNHNS and CDR2 is SASEGT. V lost 1 base to trimming and J lost 1 base, with 13 bases between them. CDR3 region: CASSEVQGRINYGYTF. As DNA, the CDR3 is TGTGCCAGCAGTGAAGTACAGGGTCGGATTAACTATGGCTACACCTTC.

This clonotype has more than one count but fewer than ten. The chain has TRBV11-3 and TRBJ2-5; D gene uncertain. The CDR3 loop spans 13 amino acids. V gave up 5 bases and J gave up 5 bases, with 12 bases separating them. Germline-derived CDR1 and CDR2 are SGHNT and YENEEA. CDR3 region: CASSPSMGETQYF. In DNA form, the CDR3 reads TGTGCCAGCAGCCCAAGTATGGGGGAGACCCAGTACTTC.

The V call is TRBV6-5, the J call TRBJ2-3; 7 positions match TRBD2. CDR3 length: 17 amino acids. Germline V CDR1 and CDR2: MNHEY, SVGAGI. The trim removed 0 bases at V and 2 bases at J, leaving 8 bases unmatched. Here the CDR3 reads CASSYSRGSGHTDTQYF. The CDR3 DNA sequence: TGTGCCAGCAGTTACTCCCGTGGTAGCGGGCACACAGATACGCAGTATTTT.

V usage is TRBV11-2 and J usage is TRBJ2-7; TRBD1 or TRBD2 may be the D gene (5 bases each). CDR3 size: 16 residues. From germline, CDR1 is SGHAT and CDR2 FQNNGV. Trimming left V 1 base short and J 0 bases short, with 13 bases between. CDR3: CASSLGGRGPSYEQYF. Written as DNA, the CDR3 is TGTGCCAGCAGCTTAGGAGGTAGGGGACCCTCCTACGAGCAGTACTTC.

V usage is TRBV27 and J usage is TRBJ2-1; no reliable D call. Germline V gives CDR1 MNHEY, CDR2 SMNVEV (reference sequence). The germline V and J ends were trimmed by 0 bases and 13 bases, with 7 bases remaining between them. This CDR3 is 11 amino acids long. The CDR3 protein is CASSLSGAQFF. The DNA of the CDR3 is TGTGCCAGCAGTTTATCGGGTGCCCAGTTCTTC.

This clonotype has a single count. This rearrangement joins TRBV28 to TRBJ2-5; TRBD2 matches 8 bases. Losses at the gene ends were 6 bases for V and 5 bases for J; bases not matched to a gene: 11. The CDR3 spans 15 residues. The germline gives CDR1 MDHEN, CDR2 SYDVKM. CDR3 in DNA: TGTGCCAGCAGGCGCCCGGGAGGGGAGTGGGAGACCCAGTACTTC. The encoded protein is CASRRPGGEWETQYF.

The chain links TRBV27 to TRBJ2-1; 10 positions match TRBD2. The germline V gene has CDR1 MNHEY and CDR2 SMNVEV (reference sequence). Trimming cost V 6 bases and J 2 bases; bases outside gene matches: 4. CDR3 length equals 15 residues. The DNA of the CDR3 is TGTGCCAGCAGAATGGGGACTAGCGCCTACAATGAGCAGTTCTTC. It encodes CASRMGTSAYNEQFF.